The 7 T cell receptor beta chains listed next were all sequenced from one sample in a study of T cells after yellow fever vaccination (dated by TCRdb to 2018 to 2020). The sample's treatment or condition label, in plain terms: live attenuated yellow fever vaccine strain. The library was built by means of 5' RACE. Sequenced using an Illumina NovaSeq 6000. TCRdb applied fastp at Q25 and MiXCR to the public reads, then kept only in-frame beta chains. Rows with a matching CDR3 protein are joined into one entry that keeps the most common DNA and genes. Present in this sample are around 320,000 distinct CDR3 sequences, approximately 12% of which were seen just once. Under 4% of the sample comes from the top ten. Here the sequenced sample was CD4+ T cells sorted from PBMCs, taken 45 days after the yellow fever booster vaccination. These receptors all come from a man aged 18-30 years who received the YFV17D yellow fever vaccine.

The chain carries TRBV27 and TRBJ2-1, with D perhaps matching TRBD2 (5 bases). V lost 2 bases to trimming and J lost 5 bases, with 7 bases between them. CDR1 is MNHEY, CDR2 SMNVEV, per germline (reference sequence). CDR3 length equals 13 residues. The CDR3 region has the DNA TGTGCCAGCAGTTTAAAGGGAGACAATGAGCAGTTCTTC. Protein: CASSLKGDNEQFF.

The rearrangement links TRBV12-3 or TRBV12-4 to TRBJ2-6, with D perhaps TRBD1 (6 bases). This CDR3 is built from 19 residues. V was clipped by 6 bases and J by 2 bases, with 23 bases between them. Written as DNA, the CDR3 is TGTGCCAGCAGCCCTACGGCTTCTTTGGGGGCTGCTGGGGCCAACGTCCTGACTTTC. Translated: CASSPTASLGAAGANVLTF.

V is TRBV18 and J is TRBJ1-6; 7 bases agree with TRBD1. CDR3 length: 14 residues. Losses at the gene ends were 4 bases for V and 7 bases for J; bases not matched to a gene: 4. Germline loops: CDR1 KGHSH, CDR2 LQKENI. This CDR3 reads CASSRDRVNSPLHF. The CDR3 nucleotides are TGTGCCAGCTCACGGGACAGAGTAAATTCACCCCTCCACTTT.

The chain uses TRBV7-9 and TRBJ1-2; D not resolved. V lost 2 bases, J lost 5 bases, and 3 bases lay in between. There are 11 residues in the CDR3. Germline V CDR1 and CDR2: SEHNR, FQNEAQ (reference sequence). The CDR3 DNA reads as TGTGCCAGCAGCTTAACTTATGGCTACACCTTC. It is translated as CASSLTYGYTF.

The chain employs TRBV7-9 and TRBJ2-3; no reliable D call. The CDR3 runs to 14 residues. Trimming shortened V by 5 bases and J by 2 bases, and 11 bases separated the two germline ends. Germline assignment: CDR1 SEHNR and CDR2 FQNEAQ (reference sequence). CDR3 sequence (DNA): TGTGCCAGCAGCCCTGCTTGGATCACAGATACGCAGTATTTT. Its translation is CASSPAWITDTQYF.

The chain has TRBV20-1 and TRBJ1-2, with D perhaps matching TRBD1 (6 bases). The germline V gene has CDR1 DFQATT and CDR2 SNEGSKA (reference sequence). This CDR3 contains 11 residues. Trimming removed 6 bases from V and 14 bases from J, with 19 bases in between. The CDR3: CSADGQGPVTF. CDR3 nucleotide sequence: TGCAGTGCCGACGGCCAGGGGCCGGTAACCTTC.

This chain connects TRBV5-1 to TRBJ2-2; tentatively, D is TRBD1 or TRBD2 (5 bases each). Germline CDR1 SGHRS, CDR2 YFSETQ. Trimming pared 4 bases from V and 5 bases from J, leaving 12 bases between. This CDR3 is built from 14 residues. CDR3 sequence reads: CASSPGRSTGELFF. The CDR3 DNA follows: TGCGCCAGCAGCCCGGGACGGTCGACCGGGGAGCTGTTTTTT.